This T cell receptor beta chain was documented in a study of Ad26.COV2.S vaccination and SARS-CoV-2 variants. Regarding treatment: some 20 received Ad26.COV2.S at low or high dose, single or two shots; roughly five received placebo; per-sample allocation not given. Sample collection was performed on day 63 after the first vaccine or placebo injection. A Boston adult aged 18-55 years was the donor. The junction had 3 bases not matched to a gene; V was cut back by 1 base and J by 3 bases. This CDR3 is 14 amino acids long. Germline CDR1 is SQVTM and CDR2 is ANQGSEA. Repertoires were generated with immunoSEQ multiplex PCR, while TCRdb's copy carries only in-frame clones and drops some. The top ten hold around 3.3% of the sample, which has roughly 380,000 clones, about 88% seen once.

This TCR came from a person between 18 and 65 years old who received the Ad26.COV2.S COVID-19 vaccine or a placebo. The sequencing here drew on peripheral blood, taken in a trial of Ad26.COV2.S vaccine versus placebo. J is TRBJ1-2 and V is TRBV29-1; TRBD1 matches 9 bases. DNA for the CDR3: TGCAGCGTTGAAGGGGGACAGGGTGACTATGGCTACACCTTC. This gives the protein CSVEGGQGDYGYTF.